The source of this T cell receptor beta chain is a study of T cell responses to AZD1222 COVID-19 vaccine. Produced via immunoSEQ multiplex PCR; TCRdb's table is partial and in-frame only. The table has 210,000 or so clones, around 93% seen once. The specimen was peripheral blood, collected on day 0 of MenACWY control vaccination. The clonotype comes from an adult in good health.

This CDR3 is CASSSSDRWYEQYF. CDR3 DNA sequence: TGTGCCAGCAGCTCTAGCGATCGTTGGTACGAGCAGTACTTC. The chain carries TRBV13 and TRBJ2-7; a weak D match, TRBD2 (6 bases). The germline V and J ends were trimmed by 4 bases and 4 bases, with 14 bases remaining between them. Germline values: CDR1 PRHDT, CDR2 FYEKMQ (reference sequence). CDR3 length: 14 amino acids. The full variable domain, its missing parts supplied by reference TRBV13 and TRBJ2-7, is AAGVIQSPRHLIKEKRETATLKCYPIPRHDTVYWYQQGPGQDPQFLISFYEKMQSDKGSIPDRFSAQQFSDYHSELNMSSLELGDSALYFCASSSSDRWYEQYFGPGTRLTVT.